This T cell receptor beta chain appears in the sequencing data of a study of CD8 T cells in ankylosing spondylitis. This clonotype was seen repeatedly, ten times or more. Its matching antigen is unknown. Study results and limitations: Some motif variants were previously reported in reactive arthritis synovial fluid and blood.

Germline CDR1 reads SGHTA; CDR2 reads FQGTGA. This CDR3 region has 16 residues. V was pared by 4 bases and J by 0 bases, with 14 bases between. TCRdb independently ran MiXCR on the 5' RACE reads; one entry per CDR3 protein. The sample carries 85,000 to 100,000 distinct CDR3 sequences, approximately 9% recorded once. The TCR originated in a male donor with ankylosing spondylitis or in good health (not recorded which). The V and J genes are TRBV7-3 and TRBJ2-3; D might be TRBD2 (5 bases). Sequencing was carried out using blood, either unsorted or a sorted T cell fraction (not recorded which). CDR3 sequence: CASSWNPGSSTDTQYF. The CDR3 DNA reads as TGTGCCAGCAGCTGGAACCCGGGATCTAGCACAGATACGCAGTATTTT. The entire variable domain, with the rest obtained from reference TRBV7-3 and TRBJ2-3, is as follows: GAGVSQTPSNKVTEKGKYVELRCDPISGHTALYWYRQSLGQGPEFLIYFQGTGAADDSGLPNDRFFAVRPEGSVSTLKIQRTERGDSAVYLCASSWNPGSSTDTQYFGPGTRLTVL.